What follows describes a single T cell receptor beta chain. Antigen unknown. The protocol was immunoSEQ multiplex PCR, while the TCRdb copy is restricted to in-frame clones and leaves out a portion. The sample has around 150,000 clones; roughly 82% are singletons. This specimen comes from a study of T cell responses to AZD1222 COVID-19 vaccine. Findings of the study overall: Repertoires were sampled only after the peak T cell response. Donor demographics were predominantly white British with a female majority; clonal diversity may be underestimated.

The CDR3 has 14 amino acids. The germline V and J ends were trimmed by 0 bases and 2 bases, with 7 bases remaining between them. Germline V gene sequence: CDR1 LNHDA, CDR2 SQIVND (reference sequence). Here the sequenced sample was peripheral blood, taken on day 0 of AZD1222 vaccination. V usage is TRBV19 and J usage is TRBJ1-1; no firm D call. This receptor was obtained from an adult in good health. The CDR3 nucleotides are TGTGCCAGTAGTATAGAGGATACTAACACTGAAGCTTTCTTT. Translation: CASSIEDTNTEAFF. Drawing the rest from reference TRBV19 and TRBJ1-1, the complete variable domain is DGGITQSPKYLFRKEGQNVTLSCEQNLNHDAMYWYRQDPGQGLRLIYYSQIVNDFQKGDIAEGYSVSREKKESFPLTVTSAQKNPTAFYLCASSIEDTNTEAFFGQGTRLTVV.